The rows below give T cell receptor beta chains drawn from one sample of a study of shared clonotypes between healthy human individuals. Sequencing was performed with immunoSEQ multiplex PCR; in TCRdb, only in-frame clones are kept and a portion is missing. In the table there are some 1,100,000 clones, around 78% of which are singletons. The sample taken for sequencing was memory CD4+ T cells from PBMCs. The receptors derive from a man aged 18 to 29 in good health. Some clones in this sample may be carry-over from other donors' samples. CDR3s include the opening cysteine and the closing phenylalanine or tryptophan. Each record gives: CDR3 length, J gene, D gene, clone size, V gene, CDR3 protein, CDR3 DNA. D genes are given only for firm matches. Size values are once, few and many counts, or a class for expanded clones, and some rows have none.

13	TRBJ1-1	TRBD1	-	TRBV10-3	CAIRGTGDTEAFF	TGTGCCATCAGGGGGACAGGGGACACTGAAGCTTTCTTT
14	TRBJ1-2	-	-	TRBV6-5	CASSVTYPNYGYTF	TGTGCCAGCAGTGTCACGTACCCTAACTATGGCTACACCTTC
15	TRBJ1-1	-	-	TRBV5-1	CASSFSGSLNTEAFF	TGCGCCAGCAGCTTTTCAGGGAGTTTAAACACTGAAGCTTTCTTT
13	TRBJ2-5	-	-	TRBV11-2	CASSLTGWETQYF	TGTGCCAGCAGCTTGACGGGGTGGGAGACCCAGTACTTC
16	TRBJ1-1	TRBD1	-	TRBV5-1	CASSLPGQASNTEAFF	TGCGCCAGCAGCTTACCGGGACAGGCTTCCAACACTGAAGCTTTCTTT
13	TRBJ1-1	-	-	TRBV10-3	CAISHTGNTEAFF	TGTGCCATCAGTCACACAGGGAACACTGAAGCTTTCTTT
17	TRBJ2-2	-	-	TRBV4-3	CASSQDLLAANTGELFF	TGCGCCAGCAGCCAAGACCTCCTAGCCGCGAACACCGGGGAGCTGTTTTTT
13	TRBJ1-5	-	few	TRBV2	CASQPGEHQPQHF	TGTGCCAGTCAGCCCGGGGAACATCAGCCCCAGCATTTT
12	TRBJ1-2	TRBD1	-	TRBV2	CASSGQGPGYTF	TGTGCCAGCAGCGGACAGGGGCCTGGCTACACCTTC
14	TRBJ2-7	-	-	TRBV28	CASLDRAPRNEQYF	TGTGCCAGCCTTGACCGGGCCCCTCGTAACGAGCAGTACTTC
12	TRBJ2-5	-	-	TRBV2	CASSDQGETQYF	TGTGCCAGCAGTGACCAAGGAGAGACCCAGTACTTC
16	TRBJ2-1	-	-	TRBV5-5	CASSLALVGPYNEQFF	TGTGCCAGCAGCTTGGCGCTAGTGGGCCCCTACAATGAGCAGTTCTTC
15	TRBJ2-1	-	-	TRBV6-1	CASSIDTPAYNEQFF	TGTGCCAGCAGTATCGACACCCCCGCCTACAATGAGCAGTTCTTC
15	TRBJ2-2	-	-	TRBV5-4	CASSLALASTGELFF	TGTGCCAGCAGCTTGGCCCTAGCGAGCACCGGGGAGCTGTTTTTT
15	TRBJ2-3	-	-	TRBV7-9	CASSLTIGYTDTQYF	TGTGCCAGCAGCTTAACGATAGGATACACAGATACGCAGTATTTT
15	TRBJ2-7	-	-	TRBV4-2	CASSPQAASSYEQYF	TGTGCCAGCAGCCCCCAGGCGGCTAGCTCCTACGAGCAGTACTTC
14	TRBJ2-7	-	-	TRBV5-1	CASSFQGGSYEQYF	TGCGCCAGCAGCTTCCAGGGCGGCTCCTACGAGCAGTACTTC
15	TRBJ2-7	-	-	TRBV4-3	CASSQDKGLTYEQYF	TGCGCCAGCAGCCAAGACAAGGGACTGACCTACGAGCAGTACTTC
15	TRBJ2-2	-	-	TRBV7-9	CASSPGTQNTGELFF	TGTGCCAGCAGCCCCGGGACACAGAACACCGGGGAGCTGTTTTTT
15	TRBJ1-5	TRBD1	few	TRBV7-9	CASSPGTGGNQPQHF	TGTGCCAGCAGCCCCGGGACAGGCGGCAATCAGCCCCAGCATTTT
14	TRBJ1-4	TRBD1	-	TRBV30	CAWSRDSLNEKLFF	TGTGCCTGGAGTAGGGACAGCCTTAATGAAAAACTGTTTTTT
16	TRBJ1-4	-	-	TRBV25-1	CASSDSLRGYNEKLFF	TGTGCCAGCAGTGATTCCCTGAGGGGTTACAATGAAAAACTGTTTTTT
15	TRBJ2-2	TRBD1	-	TRBV7-6	CASSTYRGDTGELFF	TGTGCCAGCAGTACTTACAGGGGGGACACCGGGGAGCTGTTTTTT
14	TRBJ2-5	-	-	TRBV5-8	CASSLARIQETQYF	TGTGCCAGCAGCTTGGCACGGATCCAAGAGACCCAGTACTTC
15	TRBJ2-3	-	-	TRBV6-5	CASSSRLTSTDTQYF	TGTGCCAGCAGTTCGAGGCTTACCAGCACAGATACGCAGTATTTT
12	TRBJ1-1	-	-	TRBV5-4	CASSLEGTEAFF	TGTGCCAGCAGCTTGGAGGGTACTGAAGCTTTCTTT
16	TRBJ2-3	TRBD2	-	TRBV11-3	CASSPGTSGFTDTQYF	TGTGCCAGCAGCCCGGGGACTAGCGGATTCACAGATACGCAGTATTTT
14	TRBJ1-1	TRBD1	once	TRBV5-4	CASSMGQGGGEAFF	TGTGCCAGCAGCATGGGACAGGGAGGGGGTGAAGCTTTCTTT
14	TRBJ2-7	-	-	TRBV2	CASSALRDSYEQYF	TGTGCCAGCAGTGCATTAAGAGACAGTTACGAGCAGTACTTC